Listed here are 2 T cell receptor beta chains from one sample, sequenced in a study of blood T cell repertoires in COVID-19. Sequencing was performed with immunoSEQ multiplex PCR; in TCRdb, only in-frame clones are kept and a portion is missing. This table has fewer than 50,000 clones, around four fifths appearing once. Material for sequencing was peripheral blood. These receptors were obtained from a woman over 75 with active or convalescent COVID-19.

This sequence joins TRBV7-8 and TRBJ2-7; no clear D. Per the germline V gene, CDR1 is SGHVS and CDR2 is FQNEAQ. This CDR3 is 14 amino acids long. Trimming shortened V by 4 bases and J by 1 base, and 11 bases separated the two germline ends. CDR3 nucleotide sequence: TGTGCCAGCAGCTCACTGACTGGGTCCTACGAGCAGTACTTC. This codes for CASSSLTGSYEQYF. The entire variable domain, with the rest obtained from reference TRBV7-8 and TRBJ2-7, is as follows: GAGVSQSPRYKVAKRGQDVALRCDPISGHVSLFWYQQALGQGPEFLTYFQNEAQLDKSGLPSDRFFAERPEGSVSTLKIQRTQQEDSAVYLCASSSLTGSYEQYFGPGTRLTVT.

This clone has just a few counts. The genes are TRBV20-1 and TRBJ2-5; D is perhaps TRBD1 (6 bases). Trimming took 3 bases from V and 4 from J, leaving 18 bases between them. This CDR3 spans 15 amino acids. Germline CDR1 reads DFQATT; CDR2 reads SNEGSKA (reference sequence). CDR3 loop: CSASPSGAGGETQYF. The CDR3, as DNA: TGCAGTGCTAGTCCCTCAGGGGCTGGGGGAGAGACCCAGTACTTC.